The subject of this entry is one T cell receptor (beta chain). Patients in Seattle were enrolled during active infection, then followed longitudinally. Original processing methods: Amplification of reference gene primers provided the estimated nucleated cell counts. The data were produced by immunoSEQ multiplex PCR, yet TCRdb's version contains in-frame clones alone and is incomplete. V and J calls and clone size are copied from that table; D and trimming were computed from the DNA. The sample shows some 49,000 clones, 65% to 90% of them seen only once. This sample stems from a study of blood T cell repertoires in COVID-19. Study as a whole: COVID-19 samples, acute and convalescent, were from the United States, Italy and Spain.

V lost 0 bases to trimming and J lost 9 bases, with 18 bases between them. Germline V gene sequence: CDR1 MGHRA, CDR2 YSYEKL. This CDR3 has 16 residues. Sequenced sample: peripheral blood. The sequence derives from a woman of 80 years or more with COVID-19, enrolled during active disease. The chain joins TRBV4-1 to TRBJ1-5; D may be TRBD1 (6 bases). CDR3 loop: CASSQDTPAVRGPQHF. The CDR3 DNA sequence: TGCGCCAGCAGCCAAGATACTCCCGCGGTCAGGGGGCCCCAGCATTTT.